The 23 T cell receptor beta chains listed next were all sequenced from one sample in a study of T cells in Graves' hyperthyroidism and ophthalmopathy (dated by TCRdb to about 2019). Libraries came from multiplex PCR. Sequencing relied on an Illumina HiSeq 2000. The TCR beta CDR3 regions were amplified from RNA transcripts. A first-round RT-PCR of the TCR CDR3 used the HTBI primer set with the Qiagen OneStep RT-PCR kit. Clones were called with MiXCR by TCRdb after fastp trimmed the public reads at Q25, and only in-frame beta chains were retained. Each record represents a unique CDR3 protein, reported with the most common genes and DNA among its rows. In this sample the table shows roughly 500,000 distinct CDR3 sequences, 40% to 50% of which occur a single time. The top ten constitute 35% to 50% of the sample. Sequenced input: peripheral blood or thyroid tissue (not recorded which). Source of these receptors: an adult woman with Graves' disease, either hyperthyroidism or ophthalmopathy (not recorded which).

This clonotype was found a few times. This sequence joins TRBV2 and TRBJ1-4, with D unclear. In germline, CDR1 is SNHLY, CDR2 FYNNEI. This CDR3 spans 14 amino acids. Deletions cut 6 bases from V and 8 bases from J, with 16 bases between. DNA of the CDR3: TGTGCCAGCAGGCAATTTACCGCAAAGGAAAAACTGTTTTTT. This translates into CASRQFTAKEKLFF.

J is TRBJ2-7 and V is TRBV7-8, with D unclear. Trimming shortened V by 4 bases and J by 5 bases, and 12 bases separated the two germline ends. The germline V gene has CDR1 SGHVS and CDR2 FQNEAQ. This CDR3 has 13 residues. The chain's CDR3 is CASSWTGVHEQYF. The CDR3 DNA reads as TGTGCCAGCAGCTGGACCGGCGTCCACGAGCAGTACTTC.

The chain has TRBV2 and TRBJ1-6; weak D call: TRBD1 (5 bases). The CDR3 spans 13 residues. Trimming removed 4 bases from V and 9 bases from J, with 10 bases in between. Germline lookup yields CDR1 SNHLY and CDR2 FYNNEI. DNA for the CDR3: TGTGCCAGCAGTGGGGGCAAGAGTTCACCCCTCCACTTT. Residues: CASSGGKSSPLHF.

With respect to this clonotype: A clone one base away is much larger, so this may be a read error. As the CDR3 is not closed by the conserved phenylalanine or tryptophan, this likely results from a read error. The rearrangement joins TRBV7-9 to TRBJ1-1; D is ambiguous. The V gene lost 0 bases and the J gene lost 3 bases, with 5 bases spanning the gap. This CDR3 region has 13 residues. Germline values: CDR1 SEHNR, CDR2 FQNEAQ (reference sequence). CDR3 protein: CASSLAEDTEAFS. CDR3 DNA: TGTGCCAGCAGCTTAGCGGAGGACACTGAAGCTTTCTCT.

V and J are TRBV24-1 and TRBJ1-5; D is possibly TRBD1 (6 bases). CDR3 size: 16 residues. CDR1 KGHDR and CDR2 SFDVKD come from the germline V gene. Trimming stripped 11 bases from V and 2 bases from J, with 21 bases between. CDR3 DNA: TGTGCCAGCAGCTTAGCGCAGGGACAAGGCAATCAGCCCCAGCATTTT. The encoded protein is CASSLAQGQGNQPQHF.

The V gene is TRBV15, the J gene TRBJ2-5, with no clear D. V lost 5 bases to trimming and J lost 5 bases, with 15 bases between them. The CDR3 runs 14 residues. Germline CDR1 is LNHNV and CDR2 is YYDKDF (reference sequence). The CDR3 sequence is CATSPYGSGETQYF. DNA for the CDR3: TGTGCCACCAGCCCTTACGGGTCTGGGGAGACCCAGTACTTC.

The CDR3 sequence is CSATGSDSPLHF. The CDR3, as DNA: TGCAGTGCCACGGGTTCAGATTCACCCCTCCACTTT. This chain connects TRBV20-1 to TRBJ1-6; D call uncertain. Germline values: CDR1 DFQATT, CDR2 SNEGSKA (reference sequence). CDR3 length: 12 amino acids. The V end lost 6 bases, the J end lost 8 bases, and 11 bases lay between the germline ends.

In this sample, this clonotype turned up once. This chain connects TRBV29-1 to TRBJ1-5; D is unclear. V gave up 4 bases and J gave up 2 bases, with 0 bases separating them. CDR3 size: 10 residues. The germline gives CDR1 SQVTM, CDR2 ANQGSEA. CDR3 in DNA: TGCAGCGTTGGCAATCAGCCCCAGCATTTT. Its translation: CSVGNQPQHF.

The V call is TRBV30, the J call TRBJ1-1; no definite D call. Germline values: CDR1 GTSNPN, CDR2 SVGIG (reference sequence). The CDR3 covers 14 residues. The germline V and J ends were trimmed by 4 bases and 2 bases, with 14 bases remaining between them. DNA of the CDR3: TGTGCCTGGAACGGCGCAGTCCCTAACACTGAAGCTTTCTTT. Protein product: CAWNGAVPNTEAFF.

This clonotype appeared many times. The chain combines TRBV19 with TRBJ1-5, with D unresolved. V lost 1 base and J 2 bases, leaving 12 bases between the germline ends. The CDR3 sequence is 16 residues long. CDR1 and CDR2 (germline): LNHDA, SQIVND (reference sequence). Here the CDR3 DNA reads TGTGCCAGTAGTATAGCCCGGAGAGGCGGCAATCAGCCCCAGCATTTT. Residues: CASSIARRGGNQPQHF.

The gene calls are TRBV20-1 and TRBJ2-7; 12 bases fit TRBD2. Germline lookup yields CDR1 DFQATT and CDR2 SNEGSKA (reference sequence). V was pared by 5 bases and J by 4 bases, with 3 bases of the junction left unmatched. This CDR3 comprises 13 residues. The CDR3 sequence: CSAGGLAGYEQYF. The CDR3 DNA reads as TGCAGTGCTGGGGGACTAGCGGGTTACGAGCAGTACTTC.

The table lists this clonotype with many counts. The chain is built from TRBV7-9 and TRBJ1-1, with a tentative D call TRBD1 (6 bases). Germline V gives CDR1 SEHNR, CDR2 FQNEAQ (reference sequence). V shed 5 bases and J shed 0 bases, with 19 bases lying between them. This CDR3 is 17 amino acids long. CDR3 coding DNA: TGTGCCAGCAGCAAAGGGCCCGGGGGGCCTATGAACACTGAAGCTTTCTTT. This encodes CASSKGPGGPMNTEAFF.

This clonotype was found many times. V usage is TRBV7-9 and J usage is TRBJ1-5; TRBD1 is a possible D gene (6 bases). The V end was cut by 4 bases, the J end by 6 bases, with 19 bases between. Per the germline V gene, CDR1 is SEHNR and CDR2 is FQNEAQ (reference sequence). CDR3 size: 16 residues. CDR3 DNA sequence: TGTGCCAGCAGCTCTAGTGGGGGTGGGGGGCTTCAGCCCCAGCATTTT. Translated: CASSSSGGGGLQPQHF.

This chain uses TRBV7-2 with TRBJ1-5; possibly TRBD1 for D (6 bases). V was pared by 0 bases and J by 7 bases, with 16 bases between. CDR1 is SGHTA, CDR2 FQGNSA, per germline. The CDR3 length is 16 residues. DNA of the CDR3: TGTGCCAGCAGCTTAGCGGCGGGGGCGCAAGGCCAGCCCCAGCATTTT. Protein product: CASSLAAGAQGQPQHF.

At least ten counts were recorded for this clonotype. The chain joins TRBV7-2 to TRBJ1-3, with D possibly being TRBD1 (6 bases). Looked up from germline, CDR1 is SGHTA and CDR2 is FQGNSA. The length of the CDR3 is 16 residues. V lost 5 bases and J lost 0, with 14 bases in between. CDR3 DNA: TGTGCCAGCAGCACCAACAGGGAGAGCTCTGGAAACACCATATATTTT. As protein: CASSTNRESSGNTIYF.

Many counts were recorded for this clonotype. The rearrangement links TRBV3-1 to TRBJ2-5, with D hard to call. CDR1 is LGHDT and CDR2 is YNNKEL in the germline V gene (reference sequence). Deletions cut 4 bases from V and 7 bases from J, with 10 bases between. This CDR3 spans 12 amino acids. CDR3 in amino acids: CASSRSLGTQYF. The CDR3 DNA follows: TGTGCCAGCAGCCGAAGCTTGGGGACCCAGTACTTC.

Only a few counts were recorded for this clonotype. This chain joins TRBV12-3 or TRBV12-4 and TRBJ1-4, with D possibly matching TRBD1 (5 bases). CDR3 length equals 18 residues. V lost 3 bases to trimming and J lost 8 bases, with 25 bases between them. The CDR3 bases are TGTGCCAGCAGTTTGGGGACCGCGGTGGTGGGATCGACCGAAAAACTGTTTTTT. It translates to CASSLGTAVVGSTEKLFF.

This clonotype was seen a handful of times. This chain joins TRBV7-2 and TRBJ2-1, with no clear D. CDR1 is SGHTA, CDR2 FQGNSA, per germline. The CDR3 has 13 amino acids. Trimming pared 5 bases from V and 12 bases from J, leaving 17 bases between. The CDR3 DNA sequence: TGTGCCAGCAGCCCCGAACCCGAAGGGCGGCAGTTCTTC. Protein sequence: CASSPEPEGRQFF.

The table lists this clonotype with many counts. V gene TRBV7-3 combines with J gene TRBJ1-1, with TRBD1 matching 9 bases. Unmatched junction bases numbered 6, after V lost 5 bases and J lost 5 bases. From germline, CDR1 is SGHTA and CDR2 FQGTGA. This CDR3 has 14 amino acids. The CDR3 spells CASSRQGGDTEAFF. CDR3 bases: TGTGCCAGCAGCCGACAGGGGGGGGATACTGAAGCTTTCTTT.

About this clonotype itself: This may come from a read error, since a much larger clone is one base off. The chain combines TRBV7-9 with TRBJ2-7, with 8 bases fitting TRBD1. CDR1 and CDR2 from the germline V gene are SEHNR and FQNEAQ (reference sequence). This CDR3 has 14 amino acids. The CDR3 DNA reads TGTGCCCGCAGCTTGGACAGGGCTCCCTACGAGCAGTACTTC. Its protein is CARSLDRAPYEQYF.

The chain couples TRBV20-1 to TRBJ2-7, with D perhaps given as TRBD1 or TRBD2 (5 bases each). The ends were cut back, 1 base at V and 2 bases at J, with 15 bases in the middle. Looked up from germline, CDR1 is DFQATT and CDR2 is SNEGSKA (reference sequence). The CDR3 is 15 amino acids. CDR3 sequence reads: CSARVGLAPPYEQYF. The CDR3 DNA is TGCAGTGCTAGAGTGGGGCTAGCTCCTCCCTACGAGCAGTACTTC.

Remarks on this clonotype: Mismatch with germline at one junction end may stem from a read error. J is TRBJ2-7 and V is TRBV7-9; 8 nucleotides match TRBD2. Germline loops: CDR1 SEHNR, CDR2 FQNEAQ (reference sequence). There are 16 residues in the CDR3. CDR3 amino acids: CASSLAPDLAGNEQYF. In DNA form, the CDR3 reads TGTGCCAGCAGCCTAGCCCCCGATTTAGCGGGAAACGAGCAGTACTTC.

This clonotype is a singleton in its sample. A much larger clone lies a single base off, so this may be a read error. The chain links TRBV7-2 to TRBJ2-2; TRBD1 agrees at 8 bases. The CDR3 extends over 15 amino acids. Trimming at V came to 3 bases and at J to 6 bases, leaving 6 bases not matched to a gene. Germline CDR1 is SGHTA and CDR2 is FQGNSA. CDR3 region: CASSFDRGNAGELFF. The CDR3 DNA sequence: TGTGCCAGCAGCTTCGACAGGGGAAACGCCGGGGAGCTGTTTTTT. The full variable domain, its missing parts supplied by reference TRBV7-2 and TRBJ2-2, is GAGVSQSPSNKVTEKGKDVELRCDPISGHTALYWYRQSLGQGLEFLIYFQGNSAPDKSGLPSDRFSAERTGGSVSTLTIQRTQQEDSAVYLCASSFDRGNAGELFFGEGSRLTVL.